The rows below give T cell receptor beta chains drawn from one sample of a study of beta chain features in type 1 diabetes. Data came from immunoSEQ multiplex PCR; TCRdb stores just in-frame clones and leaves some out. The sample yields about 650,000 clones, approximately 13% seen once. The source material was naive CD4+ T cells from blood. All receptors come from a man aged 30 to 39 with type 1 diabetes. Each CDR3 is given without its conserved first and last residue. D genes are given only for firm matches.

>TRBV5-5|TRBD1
ASSLLPGTGVVEQY
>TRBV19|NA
ASRPPGYPYNEQF
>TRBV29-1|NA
SVEDRGAGSRYT
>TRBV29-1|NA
SVEREEDNEQF
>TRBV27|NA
AIRASTGEKLF
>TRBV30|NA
AWSLGTSGTDTQY
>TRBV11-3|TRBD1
ASSLDQGGPLGSPLH
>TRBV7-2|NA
ASSFSPRGTEAF
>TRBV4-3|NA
ASSPGGDYGYT
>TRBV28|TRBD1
ASTSGQGTYEQY